The present TCR beta chain was sequenced within a study of blood T cell repertoires in COVID-19. Study-wide background: Sites across the United States, Italy and Spain contributed samples from acute and convalescent COVID-19. The cDNA or gDNA used as material had been derived from T cells, B-cell-depleted T cells, or PBMCs.

Original processing methods: The authors estimated nucleated cell counts from reference gene primer amplification. Method: immunoSEQ multiplex PCR; TCRdb's copy keeps in-frame clones and lacks some. V and J calls and clone size are copied from that table; D and trimming were computed from the DNA. In the table there are roughly 150,000 clones, about four fifths of which are singletons. J lost 8 bases, V lost 2 bases, and 8 bases had no gene match. CDR1 and CDR2 (germline): LGHNT, FRNRAP. CDR3 length equals 16 residues. The chain carries TRBV12-5 and TRBJ2-1; 11 nucleotides match TRBD1. Source material: peripheral blood. This clonotype originated in a man between 70 and 80 years old with active or convalescent COVID-19. This CDR3 reads CASGLNRGQGAHEQFF. For the CDR3, the DNA is TGTGCTAGTGGTTTGAACCGCGGACAGGGGGCGCATGAGCAGTTCTTC. The variable domain in full, completed from reference TRBV12-5 and TRBJ2-1, reads DARVTQTPRHKVTEMGQEVTMRCQPILGHNTVFWYRQTMMQGLELLAYFRNRAPLDDSGMPKDRFSAEMPDATLATLKIQPSEPRDSAVYFCASGLNRGQGAHEQFFGPGTRLTVL.